The source of this TCR beta chain is a study of control samples from healthy donors and cancer patients. Germline assignment: CDR1 MNHEY and CDR2 SVGAGI. This CDR3 is 13 amino acids long. V was clipped by 5 bases and J by 7 bases, with 14 bases between them. A single count supports this clone. Clones were sequenced by immunoSEQ multiplex PCR, and TCRdb holds only the in-frame ones, with some missing. The sample lists some 67,000 clones; approximately 89% were seen once. V and J are TRBV6-5 and TRBJ1-1; D is uncertain. The TCR was taken from a man between 60 and 75 years old with lung cancer. Source material: PBMCs. The DNA of the CDR3 is TGTGCCAGCAGTCCCTACATCAGGAGTGAAGCTTTCTTT. The encoded protein is CASSPYIRSEAFF.